The next 25 T cell receptor beta chains were all read from a single sample in a study of response to subunit inactivated influenza vaccine. One entry per CDR3 protein, called by TCRdb with MiXCR from the RT-PCR reads. The sample holds about 520,000 distinct CDR3 sequences, around 7.7% seen once. The sequences come from PBMCs from blood, collected about 23 months after vaccination. The receptor set was obtained from a man aged 45 to 70 who received an inactivated influenza vaccine.

The chain links TRBV24-1 to TRBJ1-5; 7 positions match TRBD1. Germline CDR1 and CDR2: KGHDR and SFDVKD. The CDR3 loop spans 15 amino acids. J gave up 1 base and V 7 bases, and 6 bases lay outside the gene matches. The chain's CDR3 is CATSHRTGSNQPQHF. The CDR3 region has the DNA TGTGCCACCAGCCACCGGACAGGCAGCAATCAGCCCCAGCATTTT.

In its sample, this clonotype was seen many times. The gene calls are TRBV29-1 and TRBJ2-3; TRBD1 matches 8 bases. Germline V gene sequence: CDR1 SQVTM, CDR2 ANQGSEA. Germline trimming cut 6 bases from V and 0 bases from J; bases unmatched to any gene: 14. The CDR3 runs to 17 residues. The CDR3 coding sequence is TGCAGCGTCGGGCCGCCGGGACAGGCGTTAAGCACAGATACGCAGTATTTT. It translates to CSVGPPGQALSTDTQYF.

CDR3 region: CSARSPAGRDNEQFF. CDR3 bases: TGCAGTGCTAGATCCCCAGCGGGAAGAGACAATGAGCAGTTCTTC. The rearrangement joins TRBV20-1 to TRBJ2-1; 7 bases are a match to TRBD2. Germline V CDR1 and CDR2: DFQATT, SNEGSKA (reference sequence). The CDR3 extends over 15 amino acids. Losses at the gene ends were 2 bases for V and 5 bases for J; bases not matched to a gene: 9.

This clonotype was counted many times. This chain uses TRBV27 with TRBJ2-2; TRBD2 aligns across 9 bases. From germline, CDR1 is MNHEY and CDR2 SMNVEV (reference sequence). There are 16 residues in the CDR3. The J segment lost 5 bases and the V segment lost 5 bases, leaving 9 bases of the junction unmatched. DNA of the CDR3: TGTGCCAGCAGTATTTTAGCGGGGGCAGAAACCGGGGAGCTGTTTTTT. This sequence encodes CASSILAGAETGELFF.

V is TRBV5-1 and J is TRBJ2-1, with D possibly being TRBD2 (6 bases). V gave up 3 bases and J gave up 5 bases, with 12 bases separating them. The V gene's germline CDR1 is SGHRS and CDR2 YFSETQ. This CDR3 contains 14 residues. The CDR3 loop is CASSWASENNEQFF. In DNA, the CDR3 is TGCGCCAGCAGCTGGGCTAGCGAGAACAATGAGCAGTTCTTC.

This clonotype was observed a few times. The gene calls are TRBV7-3 and TRBJ2-1; D remains unclear. This CDR3 is built from 13 residues. The germline gives CDR1 SGHTA, CDR2 FQGTGA. V was clipped by 2 bases and J by 4 bases, with 6 bases between them. The CDR3 sequence: CASSLSIYNEQFF. CDR3 in DNA: TGTGCCAGCAGCTTATCGATTTACAATGAGCAGTTCTTC.

V usage is TRBV19 and J usage is TRBJ2-7; tentative D call: TRBD1 (5 bases). Per germline, CDR1 LNHDA and CDR2 SQIVND (reference sequence). Between the trimmed V and J ends, which lost 4 bases and 0 bases, there was a span of 19 bases. CDR3 length equals 17 residues. CDR3 sequence reads: CASSNRQSPSVSYEQYF. The CDR3 DNA reads as TGTGCCAGTAGTAACCGACAGTCACCCTCGGTCTCCTACGAGCAGTACTTC.

This clonotype came up a few times. The chain is built from TRBV3-1 and TRBJ1-1; D possibly corresponds to TRBD1 (5 bases). The V and J ends lost 0 bases and 7 bases respectively, with 15 bases between them. This CDR3 has 15 amino acids. Germline lookup yields CDR1 LGHDT and CDR2 YNNKEL (reference sequence). The CDR3 region is CASSQDRGVRGEAFF. CDR3 DNA sequence: TGTGCCAGCAGCCAAGACCGGGGGGTTAGGGGTGAAGCTTTCTTT.

This clonotype was seen many times. The chain combines TRBV5-1 with TRBJ2-7; TRBD1 might be the D (5 bases). The CDR3 loop spans 12 amino acids. The V gene lost 4 bases and the J gene lost 7 bases, with 12 bases spanning the gap. CDR1 SGHRS and CDR2 YFSETQ come from the germline V gene. The CDR3 spells CASSPSGFEQYF. The CDR3, as DNA: TGCGCCAGCAGCCCCTCAGGGTTTGAGCAGTACTTC.

This clonotype was observed many times. The rearrangement uses TRBV5-6 and TRBJ2-1; 9 bases fit TRBD2. Per the germline V gene, CDR1 is SGHDT and CDR2 is YYEEEE. V gave up 1 base and J gave up 2 bases; unmatched junction bases: 1. The CDR3 spans 15 residues. DNA for the CDR3: TGTGCCAGCAGCTTGCCTAGCGGGGCCTACAATGAGCAGTTCTTC. Its protein product is CASSLPSGAYNEQFF. Supplemented by reference TRBV5-6 and TRBJ2-1, the full variable domain reads DAGVTQSPTHLIKTRGQQVTLRCSPKSGHDTVSWYQQALGQGPQFIFQYYEEEERQRGNFPDRFSGHQFPNYSSELNVNALLLGDSALYLCASSLPSGAYNEQFFGPGTRLTVL.

This clonotype was counted at least ten times. The V and J genes are TRBV4-1 and TRBJ1-1; the D gene is possibly TRBD1 (5 bases). Germline V gives CDR1 MGHRA, CDR2 YSYEKL. The CDR3 loop spans 15 amino acids. The V gene lost 1 base and the J gene lost 0 bases, with 9 bases spanning the gap. The CDR3 spells CASSQAPGMNTEAFF. The CDR3 bases are TGCGCCAGCAGCCAAGCACCAGGGATGAACACTGAAGCTTTCTTT.

This clonotype was observed a few times. The chain couples TRBV11-2 to TRBJ2-1; TRBD2 matches at 11 bases. Germline V gene lookup returns CDR1 SGHAT and CDR2 FQNNGV. The junction had 10 bases not matched to a gene; V was cut back by 4 bases and J by 5 bases. This CDR3 has 17 residues. CDR3 loop: CASSWVLAGETHNEQFF. The CDR3 DNA reads TGTGCCAGCAGCTGGGTACTAGCGGGAGAAACACACAATGAGCAGTTCTTC.

This clonotype was observed many times. V gene TRBV10-3 combines with J gene TRBJ2-7, with no clear D. V was cut by 0 bases and J by 2 bases, with 5 bases left in between. Germline V gene sequence: CDR1 ENHRY, CDR2 SYGVKD. The CDR3 loop spans 13 amino acids. The DNA for the CDR3 is TGTGCCATCAGTGAGTCGGGGACCTACGAGCAGTACTTC. Protein sequence: CAISESGTYEQYF.

There are many counts of this clonotype. The chain joins TRBV12-3 or TRBV12-4 to TRBJ2-1; 12 bases are shared with TRBD2. J gave up 9 bases and V 7 bases, and 10 bases lay outside the gene matches. The CDR3 is 15 residues long. The CDR3 loop is CASIELAGGVGEQFF. The CDR3 DNA sequence: TGTGCCAGCATTGAACTAGCGGGGGGCGTTGGTGAGCAGTTCTTC.

The sample holds a few counts of this clonotype. The chain employs TRBV7-8 and TRBJ2-2, with D perhaps TRBD1 or TRBD2 (6 bases each). This CDR3 is 15 amino acids long. The V gene lost 3 bases and the J gene lost 6 bases, with 14 bases spanning the gap. From germline, CDR1 is SGHVS and CDR2 FQNEAQ. The CDR3 spells CASSLTVGGSGELFF. CDR3 in DNA: TGTGCCAGCAGCTTGACAGTCGGGGGCTCCGGGGAGCTGTTTTTT.

This clonotype has a count of ten or more. This chain connects TRBV29-1 to TRBJ1-2; 8 bases line up with TRBD1. Germline CDR1 and CDR2: SQVTM and ANQGSEA. The CDR3 spans 13 residues. J gave up 4 bases and V 4 bases, and 5 bases lay outside the gene matches. CDR3 amino acids: CSVADRGGYGYTF. The CDR3 nucleotides read TGCAGCGTTGCCGACAGGGGTGGCTATGGCTACACCTTC.

This clonotype was seen many times. This rearrangement joins TRBV5-5 to TRBJ2-3; D may match TRBD1 or TRBD2 (5 bases each). Germline loops: CDR1 SGHKS, CDR2 YYEKEE (reference sequence). Trimming removed 3 bases from V and 1 base from J, with 12 bases in between. CDR3 length: 15 amino acids. In nucleotides, the CDR3 is TGTGCCAGCAGCTGGGGGTCTAGAGGCACAGATACGCAGTATTTT. Protein: CASSWGSRGTDTQYF.

V and J are TRBV5-1 and TRBJ2-5, with D perhaps being TRBD1 or TRBD2 (5 bases each). Trimming left V 2 bases short and J 4 bases short, with 15 bases between. CDR1 is SGHRS, CDR2 YFSETQ, per germline. The CDR3 spans 15 residues. This chain's CDR3 is CASSLGYPGTETQYF. CDR3 in DNA: TGCGCCAGCAGCTTAGGCTATCCCGGGACAGAGACCCAGTACTTC. Filled out from reference TRBV5-1 and TRBJ2-5, the complete variable domain reads KAGVTQTPRYLIKTRGQQVTLSCSPISGHRSVSWYQQTPGQGLQFLFEYFSETQRNKGNFPGRFSGRQFSNSRSEMNVSTLELGDSALYLCASSLGYPGTETQYFGPGTRLLVL.

This clonotype turned up a few times. The rearrangement uses TRBV7-3 and TRBJ2-1; 16 bases map to TRBD2. Germline V gene lookup returns CDR1 SGHTA and CDR2 FQGTGA. The CDR3 sequence is 19 residues long. The junction had 8 bases not matched to a gene; V was cut back by 3 bases and J by 3 bases. In DNA, the CDR3 is TGTGCCAGCAGCTTTAGGGGACTAGCGGGAGGGATGGTCTACAATGAGCAGTTCTTC. It specifies CASSFRGLAGGMVYNEQFF.

This clonotype was seen a handful of times. The chain joins TRBV5-5 to TRBJ1-2; D not certain. Looked up from germline, CDR1 is SGHKS and CDR2 is YYEKEE (reference sequence). CDR3 length: 14 residues. Trimming took off 4 bases at V and 3 bases at J, with 13 bases between the two ends. This chain's CDR3 is CASSAFGQDYGYTF. CDR3 bases: TGTGCCAGCAGCGCTTTTGGGCAGGACTATGGCTACACCTTC.

This clonotype appeared a few times. The rearrangement joins TRBV4-3 to TRBJ2-2; D not certain. Trimming took off 6 bases at V and 1 base at J, with 12 bases between the two ends. Looked up from germline, CDR1 is LGHNA and CDR2 is YSLEER. The CDR3 runs to 15 residues. The CDR3 loop is CASRKTQRNTGELFF. The CDR3 DNA reads TGCGCCAGCAGGAAAACACAAAGGAACACCGGGGAGCTGTTTTTT.

This clonotype was seen only a few times. The chain uses TRBV4-1 and TRBJ1-2; unclear D gene. The germline gives CDR1 MGHRA, CDR2 YSYEKL. The V and J ends lost 0 bases and 5 bases respectively, with 13 bases between them. This CDR3 has 15 amino acids. The CDR3 spells CASSQEEGNSYGYTF. CDR3 nucleotides: TGCGCCAGCAGCCAAGAGGAGGGTAATTCGTATGGCTACACCTTC.

The chain employs TRBV7-2 and TRBJ2-1; 14 bases are shared with TRBD2. Trimming cost V 5 bases and J 7 bases; bases outside gene matches: 7. Germline V CDR1 and CDR2: SGHTA, FQGNSA. The CDR3 covers 16 residues. The CDR3 nucleotides read TGTGCCAGCAGCCTCGGGACTAGCGGGGGACGGAATGAGCAGTTCTTC. Its translation is CASSLGTSGGRNEQFF.

This clonotype was seen a few times. The chain employs TRBV4-2 and TRBJ2-3; 8 nucleotides line up with TRBD2. Germline V gene data show CDR1 as LGHNA and CDR2 as YNFKEQ. V trimming: 0 bases; J trimming: 1 base; junction bases outside the gene matches: 3. This CDR3 spans 16 amino acids. CDR3 protein: CASSQEEAGGTDTQYF. CDR3 bases: TGTGCCAGCAGCCAAGAGGAAGCGGGGGGCACAGATACGCAGTATTTT.

The chain employs TRBV28 and TRBJ2-1; 14 nucleotides line up with TRBD2. Per the germline V gene, CDR1 is MDHEN and CDR2 is SYDVKM. V was clipped by 4 bases and J by 8 bases; unmatched bases: 4. This CDR3 comprises 15 residues. CDR3 loop: CASSSGLAGDHEQFF. CDR3 bases: TGTGCCAGCAGTTCGGGACTAGCGGGGGATCATGAGCAGTTCTTC. Variable domain in full (rest from reference TRBV28 and TRBJ2-1): DVKVTQSSRYLVKRTGEKVFLECVQDMDHENMFWYRQDPGLGLRLIYFSYDVKMKEKGDIPEGYSVSREKKERFSLILESASTNQTSMYLCASSSGLAGDHEQFFGPGTRLTVL.